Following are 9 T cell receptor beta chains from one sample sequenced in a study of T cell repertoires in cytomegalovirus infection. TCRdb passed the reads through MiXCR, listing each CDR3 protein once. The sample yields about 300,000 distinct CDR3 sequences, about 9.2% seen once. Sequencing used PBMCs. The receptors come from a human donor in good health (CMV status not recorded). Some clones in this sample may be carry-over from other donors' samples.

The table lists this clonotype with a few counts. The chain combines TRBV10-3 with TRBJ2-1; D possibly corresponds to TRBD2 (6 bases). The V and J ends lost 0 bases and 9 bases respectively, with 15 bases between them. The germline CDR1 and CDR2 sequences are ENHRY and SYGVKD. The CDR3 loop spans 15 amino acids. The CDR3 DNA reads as TGTGCCATCAGTGAGTCCCGCGGGGTCTGGGGTGAGCAGTTCTTC. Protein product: CAISESRGVWGEQFF.

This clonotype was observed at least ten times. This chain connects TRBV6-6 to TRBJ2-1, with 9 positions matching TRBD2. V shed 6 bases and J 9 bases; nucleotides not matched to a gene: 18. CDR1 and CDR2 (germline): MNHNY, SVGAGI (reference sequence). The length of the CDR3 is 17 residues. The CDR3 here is CASSRLEFGGGAFEQFF. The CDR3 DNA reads TGTGCCAGCAGCCGCCTTGAGTTTGGCGGGGGGGCCTTTGAGCAGTTCTTC.

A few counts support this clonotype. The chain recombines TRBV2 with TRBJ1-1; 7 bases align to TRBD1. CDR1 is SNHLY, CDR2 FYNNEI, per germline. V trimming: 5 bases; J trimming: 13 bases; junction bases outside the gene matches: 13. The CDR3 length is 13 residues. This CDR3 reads CASSTGQVGIGFF. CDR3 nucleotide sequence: TGTGCCAGCAGTACCGGACAGGTTGGGATTGGTTTCTTT.

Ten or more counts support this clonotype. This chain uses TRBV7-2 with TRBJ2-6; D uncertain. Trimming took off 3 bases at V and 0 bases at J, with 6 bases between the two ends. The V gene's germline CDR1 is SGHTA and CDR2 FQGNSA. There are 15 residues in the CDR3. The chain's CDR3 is CASSFDLSGANVLTF. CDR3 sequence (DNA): TGTGCCAGCAGCTTCGACCTCTCTGGGGCCAACGTCCTGACTTTC.

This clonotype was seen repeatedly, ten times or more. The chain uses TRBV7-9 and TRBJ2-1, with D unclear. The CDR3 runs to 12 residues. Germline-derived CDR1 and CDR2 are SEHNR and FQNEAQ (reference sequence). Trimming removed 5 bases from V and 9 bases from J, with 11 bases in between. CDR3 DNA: TGTGCCAGCAGCGTTACTCAGAGTGAGCAGTTCTTC. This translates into CASSVTQSEQFF.

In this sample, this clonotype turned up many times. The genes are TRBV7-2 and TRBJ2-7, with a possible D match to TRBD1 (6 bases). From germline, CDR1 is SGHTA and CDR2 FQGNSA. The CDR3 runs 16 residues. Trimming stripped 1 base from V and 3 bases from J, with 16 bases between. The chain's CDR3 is CASSLGPSRGGYEQYV. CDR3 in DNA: TGTGCCAGCAGCTTAGGCCCATCCAGGGGCGGCTACGAGCAGTACGTC.

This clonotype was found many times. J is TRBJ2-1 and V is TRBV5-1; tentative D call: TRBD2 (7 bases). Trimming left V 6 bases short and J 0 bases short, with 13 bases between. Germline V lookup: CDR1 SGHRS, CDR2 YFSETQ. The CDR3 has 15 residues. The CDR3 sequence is CASTLAGASYNEQFF. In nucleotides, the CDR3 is TGCGCCAGCACCCTCGCGGGGGCCTCCTACAATGAGCAGTTCTTC.

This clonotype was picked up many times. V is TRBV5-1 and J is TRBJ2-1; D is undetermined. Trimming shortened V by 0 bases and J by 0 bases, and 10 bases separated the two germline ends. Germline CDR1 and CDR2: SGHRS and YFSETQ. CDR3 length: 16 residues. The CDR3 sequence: CASSLGASSSYNEQFF. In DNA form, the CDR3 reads TGCGCCAGCAGCTTGGGAGCGTCGAGCTCCTACAATGAGCAGTTCTTC.

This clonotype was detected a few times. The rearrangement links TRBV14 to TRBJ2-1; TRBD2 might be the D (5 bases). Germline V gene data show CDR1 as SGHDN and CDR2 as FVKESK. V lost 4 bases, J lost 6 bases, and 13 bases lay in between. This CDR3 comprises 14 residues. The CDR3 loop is CASSPTRSGNEQFF. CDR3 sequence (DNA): TGTGCCAGCAGCCCAACTAGATCGGGCAATGAGCAGTTCTTC. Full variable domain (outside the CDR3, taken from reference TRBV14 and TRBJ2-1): EAGVTQFPSHSVIEKGQTVTLRCDPISGHDNLYWYRRVMGKEIKFLLHFVKESKQDESGMPNNRFLAERTGGTYSTLKVQPAELEDSGVYFCASSPTRSGNEQFFGPGTRLTVL.